This is a list of T cell receptor beta chains from one sample in a study of cytomegalovirus exposure and HLA in healthy donors. Assay used: immunoSEQ multiplex PCR; TCRdb lists only in-frame clones, some missing. The sample shows about 160,000 clones, roughly four fifths of them seen only once. The specimen was PBMCs. The receptors derive from a woman aged 40 to 55 in good health and CMV-seronegative. Both conserved end residues are part of each CDR3. D genes are given only for firm matches. The size of a clone is reported for some rows only, either as once, few or many, or as a class for expanded clones.

v_gene	abundance	d_gene	j_gene	CDR3aa	CDR3nt
TRBV29-1	.	.	TRBJ2-7	CSVEEWGGAAEQYF	TGCAGCGTTGAAGAGTGGGGTGGGGCCGCCGAGCAGTACTTC
TRBV30	.	TRBD2	TRBJ2-5	CAWSRTSGGETQYF	TGTGCCTGGAGTCGGACTAGCGGAGGGGAGACCCAGTACTTC
TRBV9	.	TRBD1	TRBJ1-1	CASSVGGQGETEAFF	TGTGCCAGCAGCGTAGGGGGACAGGGGGAAACTGAAGCTTTCTTT
TRBV19	.	.	TRBJ1-2	CASSITVMGGNDYGYTF	TGTGCCAGTAGTATTACCGTAATGGGAGGGAATGACTATGGCTACACCTTC
TRBV9	.	TRBD1	TRBJ2-3	CASSVVTGLSTDTQYF	TGTGCCAGCAGCGTTGTGACAGGGCTTAGCACAGATACGCAGTATTTT
TRBV27	.	.	TRBJ1-2	CASSLSGGGRFYGYTF	TGTGCCAGCAGTTTATCGGGGGGGGGTCGATTCTATGGCTACACCTTC
TRBV5-1	.	TRBD2	TRBJ2-3	CATKREGSTDTQYF	TGCGCCACGAAGCGGGAGGGGAGCACAGATACGCAGTATTTT
TRBV30	.	TRBD2	TRBJ2-3	CAWTTGLGRGTQYF	TGTGCCTGGACCACGGGACTAGGGCGAGGTACGCAGTATTTT
TRBV30	.	.	TRBJ1-2	CAWSSRGGNYGYTF	TGTGCCTGGAGTAGCAGGGGAGGGAACTATGGCTACACCTTC
TRBV28	.	TRBD2	TRBJ2-1	CASSSSTGTSGYNEQFF	TGTGCCAGCAGTTCATCCACCGGGACTAGCGGCTACAATGAGCAGTTCTTC
TRBV5-1	.	.	TRBJ2-1	CASSSLATGNEQFF	TGCGCCAGCAGCTCCTTAGCTACCGGCAATGAGCAGTTCTTC
TRBV6-1	.	TRBD1	TRBJ2-7	CASSRTGTIYEQYF	TGTGCCAGCAGTAGGACAGGGACCATCTACGAGCAGTACTTC
TRBV30	.	TRBD1	TRBJ2-7	CAWSLGQGVAYEQYF	TGTGCCTGGAGTCTTGGACAGGGGGTCGCCTACGAGCAGTACTTC
TRBV7-8	.	.	TRBJ1-5	CASSLGGGSNQPQHF	TGTGCCAGCAGCTTAGGGGGGGGAAGCAATCAGCCCCAGCATTTT
TRBV27	.	TRBD2	TRBJ2-5	CASSFAGAGETQYF	TGTGCCAGCAGTTTTGCGGGAGCGGGAGAGACCCAGTACTTC
TRBV30	.	.	TRBJ1-1	CAWRGRARPNTEAFF	TGTGCCTGGCGTGGCAGGGCTAGGCCGAACACTGAAGCTTTCTTT
TRBV6-1	.	TRBD2	TRBJ2-7	CASRDPLAAGYEQYF	TGTGCCAGCAGGGACCCTCTAGCGGCCGGGTACGAGCAGTACTTC
TRBV5-4	.	.	TRBJ1-2	CASSLEGAYGYTF	TGTGCCAGCAGCTTGGAAGGAGCCTATGGCTACACCTTC
TRBV7-9	.	.	TRBJ1-5	CASLGSGSNQPQHF	TGTGCCAGCCTCGGCAGCGGGAGCAATCAGCCCCAGCATTTT
TRBV10-3	.	TRBD1	TRBJ2-7	CAISESSQGALGEQYF	TGTGCCATCAGTGAGTCGAGCCAGGGGGCGCTTGGCGAGCAGTACTTC
TRBV4-2	.	TRBD1	TRBJ1-1	CASSQEDRGYSNTEAFF	TGTGCCAGCAGCCAAGAGGACAGGGGGTATTCGAACACTGAAGCTTTCTTT
TRBV12-5	once	.	TRBJ2-3	CASGPAGTADTQYF	TGTGCTAGTGGCCCCGCGGGAACTGCAGATACGCAGTATTTT
TRBV2	.	.	TRBJ2-3	CARSVVQTETDTQYF	TGTGCCAGGTCCGTAGTCCAGACTGAGACAGATACGCAGTATTTT
TRBV2	once	TRBD1	TRBJ1-5	CASVQGRFSNQPQHF	TGTGCCAGCGTACAGGGGCGCTTTAGCAATCAGCCCCAGCATTTT
TRBV6-1	.	TRBD1	TRBJ1-4	CASRGPGGEKLFF	TGTGCCAGCAGGGGGCCAGGGGGAGAAAAACTGTTTTTT
TRBV7-9	.	TRBD1	TRBJ1-5	CASSLGTGYNQPQHF	TGTGCCAGCAGCTTAGGGACAGGGTACAATCAGCCCCAGCATTTT
TRBV11-3	.	TRBD1	TRBJ2-7	CASSLSGTGGGEQYF	TGTGCCAGCAGCTTATCCGGGACAGGGGGCGGCGAGCAGTACTTC
TRBV2	.	.	TRBJ1-4	CASKTGVFNEKLFF	TGTGCCAGCAAGACAGGCGTCTTTAATGAAAAACTGTTTTTT
TRBV19	.	.	TRBJ2-1	CASSMVKSSYNEQFF	TGTGCCAGTAGTATGGTTAAGAGCTCCTACAATGAGCAGTTCTTC
TRBV5-4	.	TRBD1	TRBJ1-2	CASSLAGQGAWEGYTF	TGTGCCAGCAGCTTGGCCGGCCAGGGGGCGTGGGAAGGCTACACCTTC
TRBV19	.	.	TRBJ1-5	CASSEQGLGQPQHF	TGTGCCAGTAGTGAACAGGGTTTGGGTCAGCCCCAGCATTTT
TRBV15	.	.	TRBJ2-4	CATSDGEAAKNIQYF	TGTGCCACCAGCGACGGAGAAGCAGCCAAAAACATTCAGTACTTC
TRBV5-6	once	.	TRBJ2-7	CASSRPRQTDYEQYF	TGTGCCAGCAGCCGGCCCAGACAGACGGACTACGAGCAGTACTTC
TRBV19	.	TRBD1	TRBJ2-7	CASSPTGESFSYEQYF	TGTGCCAGTAGCCCGACAGGGGAATCCTTCTCCTACGAGCAGTACTTC
TRBV6-1	.	.	TRBJ2-1	CASRSQEYNEQFF	TGTGCCAGCAGGTCACAAGAATACAATGAGCAGTTCTTC
TRBV5-1	.	TRBD1	TRBJ1-1	CASSLGQGEAFF	TGCGCCAGCAGCTTAGGACAGGGTGAAGCTTTCTTT
TRBV6-6	.	.	TRBJ1-1	CASSYQASQAPEAFF	TGTGCCAGCAGTTACCAGGCTAGCCAAGCCCCTGAAGCTTTCTTT
TRBV10-3	.	TRBD1	TRBJ1-1	CAISEPRTGGNTEAFF	TGTGCCATCAGCGAACCTCGGACAGGCGGGAACACTGAAGCTTTCTTT
TRBV19	.	.	TRBJ2-7	CASSIELSYEQYF	TGTGCCAGTAGTATAGAACTGTCGTACGAGCAGTACTTC
TRBV6-6	.	.	TRBJ1-2	CASSYSGLGENYGYTF	TGTGCCAGCAGTTACTCAGGACTCGGGGAAAACTATGGCTACACCTTC
TRBV9	.	.	TRBJ1-1	CASSVDGQPNTEAFF	TGTGCCAGCAGCGTAGATGGACAGCCTAACACTGAAGCTTTCTTT
TRBV29-1	once	.	TRBJ2-1	CSSTVLNEQFF	TGCAGCTCGACAGTACTCAATGAGCAGTTCTTC
TRBV28	.	TRBD2	TRBJ2-1	CASSLPASGRDEQFF	TGTGCCAGCAGTTTACCGGCTAGCGGGAGGGATGAGCAGTTCTTC
TRBV2	.	.	TRBJ1-1	CASSEQGHVEAFF	TGTGCCAGCAGTGAACAGGGTCACGTTGAAGCTTTCTTT
TRBV12-5	.	TRBD2	TRBJ2-3	CASAGTSGSYTDTQYF	TGTGCTAGTGCCGGGACTAGCGGGAGCTACACAGATACGCAGTATTTT